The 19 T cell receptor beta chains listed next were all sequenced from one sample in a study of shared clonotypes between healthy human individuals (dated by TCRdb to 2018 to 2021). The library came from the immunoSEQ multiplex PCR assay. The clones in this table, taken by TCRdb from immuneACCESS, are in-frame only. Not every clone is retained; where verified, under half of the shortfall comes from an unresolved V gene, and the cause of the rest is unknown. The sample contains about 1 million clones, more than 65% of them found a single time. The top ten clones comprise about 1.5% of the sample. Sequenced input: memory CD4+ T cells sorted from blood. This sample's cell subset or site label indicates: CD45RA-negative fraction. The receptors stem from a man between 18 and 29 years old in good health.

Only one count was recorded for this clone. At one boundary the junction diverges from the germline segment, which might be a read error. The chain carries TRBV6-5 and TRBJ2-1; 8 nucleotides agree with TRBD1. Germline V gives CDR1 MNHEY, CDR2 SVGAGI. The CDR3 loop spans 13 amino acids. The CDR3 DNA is TGTGCCAGCAGTTACTCTAGCGCAGGGGGCCCCATCTTC. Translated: CASSYSSAGGPIF.

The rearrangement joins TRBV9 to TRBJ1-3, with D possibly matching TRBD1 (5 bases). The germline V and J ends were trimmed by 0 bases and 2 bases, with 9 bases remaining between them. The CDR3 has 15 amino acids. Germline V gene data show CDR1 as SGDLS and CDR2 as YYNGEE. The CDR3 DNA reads TGTGCCAGCAGCGTAGGTGGGGCGGCTGGAAACACCATATATTTT. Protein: CASSVGGAAGNTIYF.

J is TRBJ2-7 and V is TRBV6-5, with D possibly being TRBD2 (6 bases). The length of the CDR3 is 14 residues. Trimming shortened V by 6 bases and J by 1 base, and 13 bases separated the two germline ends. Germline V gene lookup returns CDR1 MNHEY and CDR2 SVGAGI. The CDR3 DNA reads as TGTGCCAGCAGCGGGGCGGGGAGTTCCTACGAGCAGTACTTC. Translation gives CASSGAGSSYEQYF.

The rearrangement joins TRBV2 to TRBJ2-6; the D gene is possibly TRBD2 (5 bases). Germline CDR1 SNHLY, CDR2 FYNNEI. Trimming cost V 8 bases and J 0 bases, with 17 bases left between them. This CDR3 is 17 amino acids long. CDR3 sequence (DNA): TGTGCCAGCTCCTATTCGGGGAATCCCTCTGGGGCCAACGTCCTGACTTTC. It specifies CASSYSGNPSGANVLTF.

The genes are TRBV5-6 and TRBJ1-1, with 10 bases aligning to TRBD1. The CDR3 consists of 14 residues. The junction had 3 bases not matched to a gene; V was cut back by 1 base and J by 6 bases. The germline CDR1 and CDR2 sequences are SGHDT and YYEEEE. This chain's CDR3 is CASSLRDRGPEAFF. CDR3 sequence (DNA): TGTGCCAGCAGCTTGAGGGACAGGGGTCCTGAAGCTTTCTTT.

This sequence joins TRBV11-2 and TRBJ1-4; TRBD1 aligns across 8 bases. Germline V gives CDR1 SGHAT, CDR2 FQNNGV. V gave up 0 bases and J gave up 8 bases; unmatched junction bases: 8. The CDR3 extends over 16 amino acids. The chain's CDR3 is CASSLDSTGTGEKLFF. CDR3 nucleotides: TGTGCCAGCAGCTTAGATTCCACAGGGACAGGAGAAAAACTGTTTTTT.

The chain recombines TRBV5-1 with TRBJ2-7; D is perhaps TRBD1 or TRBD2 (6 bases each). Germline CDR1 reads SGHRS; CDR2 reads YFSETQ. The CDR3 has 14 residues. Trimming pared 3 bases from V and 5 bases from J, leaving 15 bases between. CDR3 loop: CASSSPGGGDEQYF. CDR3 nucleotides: TGCGCCAGCAGCTCGCCCGGGGGCGGCGACGAGCAGTACTTC.

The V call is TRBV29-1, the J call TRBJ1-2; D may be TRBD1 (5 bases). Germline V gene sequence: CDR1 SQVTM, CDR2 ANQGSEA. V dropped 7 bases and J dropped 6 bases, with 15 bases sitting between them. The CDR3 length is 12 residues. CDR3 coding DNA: TGCAGCGGGGGTGGGGCCGGCGATGGCTACACCTTC. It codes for CSGGGAGDGYTF.

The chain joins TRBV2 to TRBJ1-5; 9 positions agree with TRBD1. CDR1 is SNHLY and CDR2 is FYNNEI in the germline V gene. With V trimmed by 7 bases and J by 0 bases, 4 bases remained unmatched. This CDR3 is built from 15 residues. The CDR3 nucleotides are TGTGCCAGCAACCCGGACAGGGGTAGCAATCAGCCCCAGCATTTT. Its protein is CASNPDRGSNQPQHF.

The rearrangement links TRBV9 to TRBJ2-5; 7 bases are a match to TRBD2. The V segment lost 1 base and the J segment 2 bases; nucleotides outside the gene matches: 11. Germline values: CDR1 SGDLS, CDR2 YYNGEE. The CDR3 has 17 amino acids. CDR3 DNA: TGTGCCAGCAGCGTAATTGGCGGGAGTCGAGGGCAAGAGACCCAGTACTTC. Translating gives CASSVIGGSRGQETQYF.

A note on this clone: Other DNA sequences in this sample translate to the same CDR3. The CDR3, as DNA: TGTGCCAGCAGCTTGTCCTGGGGGACCTACAATGAGCAGTTCTTC. Amino acids: CASSLSWGTYNEQFF. V and J are TRBV7-2 and TRBJ2-1; either TRBD1 or TRBD2 may supply D (5 bases each). CDR1 and CDR2 from the germline V gene are SGHTA and FQGNSA. The CDR3 contains 15 residues. The germline V and J ends were trimmed by 3 bases and 2 bases, with 11 bases remaining between them.

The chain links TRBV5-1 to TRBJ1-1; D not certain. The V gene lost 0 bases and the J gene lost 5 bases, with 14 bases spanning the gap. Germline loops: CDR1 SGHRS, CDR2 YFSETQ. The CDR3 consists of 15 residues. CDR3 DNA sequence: TGCGCCAGCAGCTTGGCCGATTATTTGGGGACTGAAGCTTTCTTT. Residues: CASSLADYLGTEAFF. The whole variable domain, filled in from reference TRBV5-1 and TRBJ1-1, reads KAGVTQTPRYLIKTRGQQVTLSCSPISGHRSVSWYQQTPGQGLQFLFEYFSETQRNKGNFPGRFSGRQFSNSRSEMNVSTLELGDSALYLCASSLADYLGTEAFFGQGTRLTVV.

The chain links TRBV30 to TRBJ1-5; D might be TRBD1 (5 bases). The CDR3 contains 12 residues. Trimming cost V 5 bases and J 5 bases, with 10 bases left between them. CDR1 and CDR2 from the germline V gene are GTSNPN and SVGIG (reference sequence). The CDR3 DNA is TGTGCCTGGCAACAGGAGGATCAGCCCCAGCATTTT. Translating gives CAWQQEDQPQHF.

CDR3: CASSRDAGARYGYTF. The CDR3 nucleotides read TGTGCCAGCAGCCGGGATGCGGGGGCGCGGTATGGCTACACCTTC. The chain combines TRBV14 with TRBJ1-2; possibly TRBD1 for D (6 bases). Between the trimmed V and J ends, which lost 4 bases and 5 bases, there was a span of 17 bases. The CDR3 spans 15 residues. Germline V gene sequence: CDR1 SGHDN, CDR2 FVKESK.

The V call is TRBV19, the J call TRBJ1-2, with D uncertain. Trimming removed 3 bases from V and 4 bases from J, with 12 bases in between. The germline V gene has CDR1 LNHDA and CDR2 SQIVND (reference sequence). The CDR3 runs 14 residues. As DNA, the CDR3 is TGTGCCAGTAGTATCCCCAGCAAATTCTATGGCTACACCTTC. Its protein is CASSIPSKFYGYTF.

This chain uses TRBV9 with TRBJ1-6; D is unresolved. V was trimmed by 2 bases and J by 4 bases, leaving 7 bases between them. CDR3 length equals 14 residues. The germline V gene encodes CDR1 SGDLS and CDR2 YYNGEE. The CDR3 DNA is TGTGCCAGCAGCGTGAAGGAATATAATTCACCCCTCCACTTT. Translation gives CASSVKEYNSPLHF.

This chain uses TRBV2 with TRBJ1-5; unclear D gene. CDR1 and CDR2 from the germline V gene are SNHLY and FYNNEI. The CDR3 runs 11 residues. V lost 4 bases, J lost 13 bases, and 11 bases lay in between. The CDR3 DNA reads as TGTGCCAGCAGTGGTCGAGGTTTTCAGCATTTT. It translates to CASSGRGFQHF.

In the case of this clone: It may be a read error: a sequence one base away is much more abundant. The CDR3 reads CASRQGSSYNSPLHF. CDR3 bases: TGTGCCAGCCGACAGGGGAGCTCCTATAATTCACCCCTCCACTTT. V is TRBV18 and J is TRBJ1-6; TRBD1 agrees at 8 bases. The CDR3 length is 15 residues. Germline trimming cut 8 bases from V and 0 bases from J; bases unmatched to any gene: 3. Per the germline V gene, CDR1 is KGHSH and CDR2 is LQKENI.

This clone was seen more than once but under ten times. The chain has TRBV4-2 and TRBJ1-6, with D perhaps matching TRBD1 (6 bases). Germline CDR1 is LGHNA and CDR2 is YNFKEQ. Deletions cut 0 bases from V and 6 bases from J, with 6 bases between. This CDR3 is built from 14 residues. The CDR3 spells CASSQEQGNSPLHF. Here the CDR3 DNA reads TGTGCCAGCAGCCAAGAACAGGGTAATTCACCCCTCCACTTT.